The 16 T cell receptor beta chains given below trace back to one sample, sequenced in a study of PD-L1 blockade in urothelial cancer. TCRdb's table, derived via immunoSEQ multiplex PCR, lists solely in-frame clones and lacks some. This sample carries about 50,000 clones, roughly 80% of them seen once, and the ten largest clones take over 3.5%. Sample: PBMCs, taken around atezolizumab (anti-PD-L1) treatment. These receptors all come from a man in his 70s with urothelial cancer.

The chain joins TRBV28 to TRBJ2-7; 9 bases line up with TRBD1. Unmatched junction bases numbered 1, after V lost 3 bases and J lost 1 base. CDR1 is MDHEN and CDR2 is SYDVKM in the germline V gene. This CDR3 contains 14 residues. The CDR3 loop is CASSLDRGSYEQYF. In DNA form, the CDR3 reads TGTGCCAGCAGTTTGGACAGGGGATCCTACGAGCAGTACTTC.

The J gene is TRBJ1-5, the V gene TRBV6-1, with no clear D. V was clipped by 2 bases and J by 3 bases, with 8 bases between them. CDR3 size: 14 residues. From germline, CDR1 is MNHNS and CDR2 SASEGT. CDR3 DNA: TGTGCCAGCAGTGAAACATATTCCAATCAGCCCCAGCATTTT. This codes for CASSETYSNQPQHF.

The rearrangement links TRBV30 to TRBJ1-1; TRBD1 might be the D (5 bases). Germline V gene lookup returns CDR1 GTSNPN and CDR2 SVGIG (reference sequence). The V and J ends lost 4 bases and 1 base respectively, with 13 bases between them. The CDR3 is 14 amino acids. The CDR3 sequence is CAWNIGHPNTEAFF. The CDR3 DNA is TGTGCCTGGAATATTGGACACCCGAACACTGAAGCTTTCTTT.

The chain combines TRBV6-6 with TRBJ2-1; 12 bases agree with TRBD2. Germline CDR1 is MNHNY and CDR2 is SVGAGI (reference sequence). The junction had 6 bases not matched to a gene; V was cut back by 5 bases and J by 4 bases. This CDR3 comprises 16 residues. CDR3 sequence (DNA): TGTGCCAGCAGTAAGGGACTAGCGGGTCTTTACAATGAGCAGTTCTTC. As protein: CASSKGLAGLYNEQFF.

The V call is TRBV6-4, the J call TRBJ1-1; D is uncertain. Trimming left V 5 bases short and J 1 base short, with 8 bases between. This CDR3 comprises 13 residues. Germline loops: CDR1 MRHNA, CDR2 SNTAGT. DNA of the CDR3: TGTGCCAGCAGTTTTACAGCGAACACTGAAGCTTTCTTT. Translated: CASSFTANTEAFF.

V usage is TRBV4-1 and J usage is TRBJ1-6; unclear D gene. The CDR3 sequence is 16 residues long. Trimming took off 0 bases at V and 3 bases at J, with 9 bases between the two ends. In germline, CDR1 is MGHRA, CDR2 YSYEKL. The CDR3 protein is CASSQDSRYYNSPLHF. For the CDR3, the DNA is TGCGCCAGCAGCCAAGATTCCCGCTACTATAATTCACCCCTCCACTTT.

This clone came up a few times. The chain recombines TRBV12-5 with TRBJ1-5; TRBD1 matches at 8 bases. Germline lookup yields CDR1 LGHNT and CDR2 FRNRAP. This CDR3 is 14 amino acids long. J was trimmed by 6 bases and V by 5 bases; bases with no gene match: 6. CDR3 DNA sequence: TGTGCTAGTGGTCCGGGGACAGGCCTTCAGCCCCAGCATTTT. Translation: CASGPGTGLQPQHF.

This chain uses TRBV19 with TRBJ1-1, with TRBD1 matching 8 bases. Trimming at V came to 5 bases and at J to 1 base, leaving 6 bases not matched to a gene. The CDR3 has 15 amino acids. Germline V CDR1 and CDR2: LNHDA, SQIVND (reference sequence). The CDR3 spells CASSFRDRTNTEAFF. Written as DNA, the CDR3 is TGTGCCAGTAGTTTCCGGGACAGGACGAACACTGAAGCTTTCTTT.

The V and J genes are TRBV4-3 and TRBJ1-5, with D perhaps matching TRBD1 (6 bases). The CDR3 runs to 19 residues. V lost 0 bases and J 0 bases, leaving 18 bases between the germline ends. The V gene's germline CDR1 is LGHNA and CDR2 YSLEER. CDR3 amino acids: CASSQDLSQGSHSNQPQHF. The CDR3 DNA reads TGCGCCAGCAGCCAAGATCTGAGTCAGGGGAGTCATAGCAATCAGCCCCAGCATTTT.

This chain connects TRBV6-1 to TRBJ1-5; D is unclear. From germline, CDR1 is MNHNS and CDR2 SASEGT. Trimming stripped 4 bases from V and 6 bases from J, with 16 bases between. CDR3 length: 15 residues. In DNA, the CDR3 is TGTGCCAGCAGTGTGGAGAGGGCATCTGGTCAGCCCCAGCATTTT. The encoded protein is CASSVERASGQPQHF.

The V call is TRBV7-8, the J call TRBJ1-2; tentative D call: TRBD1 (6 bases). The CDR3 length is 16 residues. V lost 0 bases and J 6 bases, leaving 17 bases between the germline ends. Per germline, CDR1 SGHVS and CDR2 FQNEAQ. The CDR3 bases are TGTGCCAGCAGCTTAGCGGGCGTGAAGGGGGTAAATGGCTACACCTTC. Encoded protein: CASSLAGVKGVNGYTF.

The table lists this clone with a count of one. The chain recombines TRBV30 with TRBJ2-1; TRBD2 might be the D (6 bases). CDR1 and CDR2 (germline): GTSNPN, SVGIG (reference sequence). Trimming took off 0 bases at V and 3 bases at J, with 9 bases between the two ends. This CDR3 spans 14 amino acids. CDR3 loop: CAWSVVADYNEQFF. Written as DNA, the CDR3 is TGTGCCTGGAGTGTTGTAGCGGACTACAATGAGCAGTTCTTC.

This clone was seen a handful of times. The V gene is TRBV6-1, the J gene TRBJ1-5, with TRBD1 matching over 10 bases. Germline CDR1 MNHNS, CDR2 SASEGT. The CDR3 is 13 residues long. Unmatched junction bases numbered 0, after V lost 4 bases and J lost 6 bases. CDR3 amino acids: CASSGDRGQPQHF. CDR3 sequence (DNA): TGTGCCAGCAGTGGGGACAGGGGTCAGCCCCAGCATTTT.

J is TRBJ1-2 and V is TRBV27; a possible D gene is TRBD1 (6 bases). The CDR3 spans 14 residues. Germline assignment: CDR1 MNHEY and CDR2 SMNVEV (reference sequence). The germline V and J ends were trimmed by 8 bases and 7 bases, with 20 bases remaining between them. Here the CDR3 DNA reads TGTGCCAGCGCTAGTTCGGGGGGCTGGCGTGGCTACACCTTC. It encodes CASASSGGWRGYTF.

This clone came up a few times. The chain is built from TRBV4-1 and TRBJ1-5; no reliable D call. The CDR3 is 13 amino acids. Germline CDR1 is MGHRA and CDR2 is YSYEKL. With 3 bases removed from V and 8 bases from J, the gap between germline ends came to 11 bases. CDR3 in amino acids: CASSHPHLKPQHF. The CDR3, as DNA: TGCGCCAGCAGCCACCCTCACCTAAAGCCCCAGCATTTT.

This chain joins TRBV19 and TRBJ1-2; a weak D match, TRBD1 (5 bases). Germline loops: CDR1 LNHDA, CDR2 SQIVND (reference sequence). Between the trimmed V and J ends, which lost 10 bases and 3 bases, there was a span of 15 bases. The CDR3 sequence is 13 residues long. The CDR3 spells CATLGVGDYGYTF. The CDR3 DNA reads TGTGCCACCCTAGGAGTAGGGGACTATGGCTACACCTTC.